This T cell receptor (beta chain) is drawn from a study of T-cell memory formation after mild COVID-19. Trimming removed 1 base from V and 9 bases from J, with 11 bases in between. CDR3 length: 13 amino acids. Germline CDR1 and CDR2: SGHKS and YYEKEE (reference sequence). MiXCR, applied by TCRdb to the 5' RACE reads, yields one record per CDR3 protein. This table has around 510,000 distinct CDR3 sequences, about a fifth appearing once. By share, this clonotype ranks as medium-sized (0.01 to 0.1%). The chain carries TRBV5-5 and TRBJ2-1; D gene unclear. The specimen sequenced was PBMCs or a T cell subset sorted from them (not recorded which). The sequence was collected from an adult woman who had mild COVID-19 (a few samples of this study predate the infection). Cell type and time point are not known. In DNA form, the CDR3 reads TGTGCCAGCAGCTTGCCCACCTCGGGTGAGCAGTTCTTC. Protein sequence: CASSLPTSGEQFF.